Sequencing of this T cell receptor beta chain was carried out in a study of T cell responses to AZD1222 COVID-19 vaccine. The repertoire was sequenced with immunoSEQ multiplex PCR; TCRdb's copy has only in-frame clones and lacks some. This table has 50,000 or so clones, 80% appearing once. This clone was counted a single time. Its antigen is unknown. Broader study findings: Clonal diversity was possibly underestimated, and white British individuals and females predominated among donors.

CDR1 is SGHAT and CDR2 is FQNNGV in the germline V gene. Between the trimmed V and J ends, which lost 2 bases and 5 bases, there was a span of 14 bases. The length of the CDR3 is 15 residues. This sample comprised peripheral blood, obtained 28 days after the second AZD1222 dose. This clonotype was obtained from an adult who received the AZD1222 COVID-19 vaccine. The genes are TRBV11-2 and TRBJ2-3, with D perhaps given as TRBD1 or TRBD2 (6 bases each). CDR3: CASSLSGGWGDTQYF. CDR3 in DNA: TGTGCCAGCAGCTTATCCGGGGGCTGGGGAGATACGCAGTATTTT.